This T cell receptor (beta chain) was documented in a study of T cells after yellow fever vaccination. Study results and limitations: Post-booster repertoires again held most primary-vaccination clones (roughly 95% CD4, 88% CD8).

The CDR3 runs 15 residues. V gave up 3 bases and J gave up 3 bases, with 12 bases separating them. TCRdb processed the 5' RACE reads anew with MiXCR; each CDR3 protein has one entry. This table holds about 58,000 distinct CDR3 sequences, roughly 7.4% found once. This clonotype was counted ten times or more. Antigen specificity is unknown. This clonotype was sampled from a man between 18 and 35 years old who received the YFV17D yellow fever vaccine. The chain joins TRBV12-3 or TRBV12-4 to TRBJ2-1; maybe TRBD2 (6 bases). The material was CD8+ T cells sorted from PBMCs, obtained on the day of the first yellow fever vaccination. The CDR3 is CASSFPGEVYNEQFF. In DNA form, the CDR3 reads TGTGCCAGCAGTTTCCCGGGGGAGGTCTACAATGAGCAGTTCTTC.